This T cell receptor (beta chain) derives from a study of graft-versus-host responses after intestinal transplantation. Study-level points and caveats: Allografts from individuals with graft-donor T cell macrochimerism displayed high graft-versus-host to host-versus-graft clonal ratios. Present in recipient marrow, GvH clones included some that appeared first in ileum or blood.

Data came from immunoSEQ multiplex PCR; TCRdb stores just in-frame clones and leaves some out. The table shows about 70,000 clones, with about 90% occurring only once. The CDR3 loop spans 14 amino acids. The germline gives CDR1 MNHNS, CDR2 SASEGT. V was trimmed by 3 bases and J by 7 bases, leaving 13 bases between them. On this clone itself: Its specificity is unknown.

The chain recombines TRBV6-1 with TRBJ1-5, with unresolved D. The clonotype comes from a human donor who received an intestinal transplant. The source was unstimulated CD8+ T cells sorted from spleen or lymph node cells, collected before intestinal transplant. The CDR3 DNA sequence: TGTGCCAGCAGTGACGACAACCTGAACCAGCCCCAGCATTTT. Its translation: CASSDDNLNQPQHF.